These T cell receptor beta chains were read from a single sample in a study of cytomegalovirus exposure and HLA in healthy donors. The table came from immunoSEQ multiplex PCR; TCRdb's copy has only in-frame clones and leaves some out. The data hold around 150,000 clones, with around 79% observed a single time. The sequenced sample consisted of PBMCs. The receptors were sampled from a man aged 40-49 years in good health and CMV-seronegative. Both conserved end residues are part of each CDR3. Fields, in order: clone size, J gene, D gene, CDR3 length, V gene, CDR3 protein, CDR3 DNA. The D gene is left open where the match is weak. Rows may omit the clone size; those that give it use once, few, many or a size class.

few | TRBJ1-5 | TRBD1 | 16 | TRBV18 | CASSATGQVYNQPQHF | TGTGCCAGCTCAGCAACGGGACAGGTCTACAATCAGCCCCAGCATTTT
- | TRBJ2-7 | - | 13 | TRBV5-1 | CASSSGTLYEQYF | TGCGCCAGCAGCTCCGGGACACTCTACGAGCAGTACTTC
few | TRBJ1-6 | TRBD1 | 16 | TRBV5-6 | CASSLAGDRGNSPLHF | TGTGCCAGCAGCTTGGCGGGGGACAGGGGTAATTCACCCCTCCACTTT
- | TRBJ2-3 | TRBD2 | 20 | TRBV13 | CASARSGGAGPARSTDTQYF | TGTGCCAGCGCCCGGAGCGGGGGGGCGGGCCCTGCACGTAGCACAGATACGCAGTATTTT
- | TRBJ2-1 | - | 16 | TRBV11-3 | CASSLGGRSSYNEQFF | TGTGCCAGCAGCCTAGGGGGGAGGTCGTCCTACAATGAGCAGTTCTTC
- | TRBJ2-3 | - | 13 | TRBV7-3 | CASGAGAWDTQYF | TGTGCCAGCGGGGCAGGGGCTTGGGATACGCAGTATTTT
- | TRBJ2-5 | - | 13 | TRBV5-6 | CASSLSVQETQYF | TGTGCCAGCAGCTTGTCAGTCCAAGAGACCCAGTACTTC
once | TRBJ1-2 | TRBD1 | 14 | TRBV7-2 | CASSFQQGAGGYTF | TGTGCCAGCAGCTTCCAACAGGGGGCGGGTGGCTACACCTTC
- | TRBJ2-7 | - | 10 | TRBV2 | CASRQYEQYF | TGTGCCAGCAGACAATACGAGCAGTACTTC
- | TRBJ2-2 | TRBD1 | 14 | TRBV9 | CASSGYRGTGELFF | TGTGCCAGCAGCGGATACAGGGGCACCGGGGAGCTGTTTTTT
few | TRBJ2-4 | - | 15 | TRBV25-1 | CASSESNLAKNIQYF | TGTGCCAGCAGTGAATCCAACTTAGCCAAAAACATTCAGTACTTC
- | TRBJ2-5 | TRBD2 | 15 | TRBV7-9 | CASSLSSGGLETQYF | TGTGCCAGCAGCTTAAGTAGCGGGGGGCTCGAGACCCAGTACTTC
- | TRBJ2-1 | TRBD2 | 16 | TRBV10-1 | CASSGERGKVYNEQFF | TGCGCCAGCAGTGGGGAGCGGGGGAAGGTCTACAATGAGCAGTTCTTC
- | TRBJ2-3 | TRBD2 | 16 | TRBV30 | CAWSLTGGDSTDTQYF | TGTGCCTGGAGCCTGACCGGGGGGGATAGCACAGATACGCAGTATTTT
- | TRBJ2-3 | - | 13 | TRBV7-7 | CASSLDSTDTQYF | TGTGCTAGCAGCTTGGACTCTACAGATACGCAGTATTTT
- | TRBJ1-6 | - | 15 | TRBV11-1 | CASSLAQGRNSPLHF | TGTGCCAGCAGCTTAGCCCAGGGGAGAAATTCACCCCTCCACTTT
- | TRBJ1-6 | - | 15 | TRBV6-6 | CASSYRDQGGSPLHF | TGTGCCAGCAGTTACCGAGACCAGGGAGGGTCACCCCTCCACTTT
- | TRBJ1-2 | - | 14 | TRBV7-2 | CASSLDPGNYGYTF | TGTGCCAGCAGCTTAGACCCGGGTAACTATGGCTACACCTTC
few | TRBJ2-5 | TRBD2 | 14 | TRBV5-1 | CASSLGAGEETQYF | TGCGCCAGCAGCTTGGGGGCGGGGGAAGAGACCCAGTACTTC
- | TRBJ2-7 | - | 15 | TRBV7-6 | CASSLAQGPSYEQYF | TGTGCCAGCAGCTTGGCTCAGGGGCCCTCCTACGAGCAGTACTTC
- | TRBJ1-5 | TRBD1 | 17 | TRBV7-8 | CASSFLPGQVVNQPQHF | TGTGCCAGCAGCTTTCTTCCGGGACAGGTTGTCAATCAGCCCCAGCATTTT
- | TRBJ1-5 | TRBD1 | 14 | TRBV28 | CASSLGQGAQPQHF | TGTGCCAGCAGTTTGGGGCAGGGGGCTCAGCCCCAGCATTTT
once | TRBJ1-2 | - | 13 | TRBV7-3 | CASSPGDGYGYTF | TGTGCCAGCAGCCCAGGGGACGGCTATGGCTACACCTTC
- | TRBJ1-3 | - | 14 | TRBV9 | CASSVGTVTDTIYF | TGTGCCAGCAGCGTAGGGACAGTCACGGACACCATATATTTT
- | TRBJ1-2 | TRBD1 | 14 | TRBV29-1 | CSVETGTGIYGYTF | TGCAGCGTCGAGACAGGGACAGGGATCTATGGCTACACCTTC
- | TRBJ2-5 | TRBD2 | 15 | TRBV19 | CASSAGDYRQETQYF | TGTGCCAGTAGTGCTGGGGACTATCGTCAAGAGACCCAGTACTTC
- | TRBJ1-5 | - | 14 | TRBV6-1 | CASSEAGSGQPQHF | TGTGCCAGCAGTGAAGCCGGGTCGGGGCAGCCCCAGCATTTT
few | TRBJ2-5 | TRBD2 | 16 | TRBV7-2 | CASSLWKRGSGETQYF | TGTGCCAGCAGCTTGTGGAAGCGGGGGAGCGGAGAGACCCAGTACTTC
- | TRBJ1-2 | - | 14 | TRBV5-5 | CASSPMPADYGYTF | TGTGCCAGCAGTCCTATGCCGGCGGACTATGGCTACACCTTC
- | TRBJ1-5 | TRBD1 | 15 | TRBV15 | CATSTTGGVNQPQHF | TGTGCCACCAGCACGACAGGGGGCGTCAATCAGCCCCAGCATTTT
- | TRBJ2-4 | TRBD2 | 16 | TRBV2 | CASRDILAGGSGIQYF | TGTGCCAGCAGGGACATCCTAGCGGGGGGGTCGGGCATTCAGTACTTC